The 9 T cell receptor beta chains given below trace back to one sample, sequenced in a study of cytomegalovirus exposure and HLA in healthy donors. The PCR used 60 Vbeta and 13 Jbeta primers. Libraries were prepared by immunoSEQ multiplex PCR; TCRdb keeps only in-frame clonotypes and omits some of them. The sample includes 200,000 to 250,000 clones, 70% to 85% seen only once; the top ten take about 0.58%. Sequencing used PBMCs. These receptor sequences come from a woman between 40 and 50 years old in good health and CMV-seronegative.

This chain connects TRBV9 to TRBJ2-3; unclear D gene. Trimming took 1 base from V and 6 from J, leaving 9 bases between them. From germline, CDR1 is SGDLS and CDR2 YYNGEE. CDR3 length equals 13 residues. The CDR3: CASSVSLSDTQYF. Written as DNA, the CDR3 is TGTGCCAGCAGCGTATCTCTTTCCGATACGCAGTATTTT.

A note on this clone: This could be a read error, since a much larger clone is one nucleotide away. For the CDR3, the DNA is TGTGCCAGCAGCCGGGGACAGGGAAATGAAAAACTGTTTTTT. It is translated as CASSRGQGNEKLFF. J is TRBJ1-4 and V is TRBV9, with TRBD1 identical over 9 bases. The CDR3 is 14 residues long. Unmatched junction bases numbered 3, after V lost 4 bases and J lost 5 bases. Germline loops: CDR1 SGDLS, CDR2 YYNGEE.

This clone was detected ten times or more. This chain uses TRBV5-6 with TRBJ1-1, with unresolved D. CDR1 SGHDT and CDR2 YYEEEE come from the germline V gene. The CDR3 loop spans 13 amino acids. Trimming took 4 bases from V and 3 from J, leaving 10 bases between them. CDR3 protein: CASSIITDTEAFF. The CDR3 DNA follows: TGTGCCAGCAGCATCATAACGGACACTGAAGCTTTCTTT.

V and J are TRBV5-1 and TRBJ1-2; the D gene is possibly TRBD1 (5 bases). This CDR3 spans 13 amino acids. The ends were cut back, 2 bases at V and 8 bases at J, with 13 bases in the middle. The germline V gene has CDR1 SGHRS and CDR2 YFSETQ. CDR3 nucleotides: TGCGCCAGCAGCTTAGGGGCGAGTAAAGGCTACACCTTC. This codes for CASSLGASKGYTF.

V usage is TRBV7-6 and J usage is TRBJ2-3; maybe TRBD2 (5 bases). The CDR3 loop spans 14 amino acids. Trimming shortened V by 5 bases and J by 6 bases, and 15 bases separated the two germline ends. Germline V gives CDR1 SGHVS, CDR2 FNYEAQ. The CDR3 coding sequence is TGTGCCAGCAGCCCCTCCGGGATGGGGGATACGCAGTATTTT. Protein product: CASSPSGMGDTQYF. The full variable domain, in which reference TRBV7-6 and TRBJ2-3 provide the parts outside the CDR3, is GAGVSQSPRYKVTKRGQDVALRCDPISGHVSLYWYRQALGQGPEFLTYFNYEAQQDKSGLPNDRFSAERPEGSISTLTIQRTEQRDSAMYRCASSPSGMGDTQYFGPGTRLTVL.

V and J are TRBV6-5 and TRBJ1-5, with TRBD1 identical over 8 bases. Unmatched junction bases numbered 6, after V lost 6 bases and J lost 2 bases. The CDR3 length is 15 residues. CDR1 and CDR2 from the germline V gene are MNHEY and SVGAGI. The CDR3 DNA follows: TGTGCCAGCAGCTACCAGGACAGGGGCAATCAGCCCCAGCATTTT. Encoded protein: CASSYQDRGNQPQHF.

The rearrangement uses TRBV5-4 and TRBJ2-1, with D perhaps matching TRBD2 (5 bases). The V end was cut by 0 bases, the J end by 12 bases, with 16 bases between. The CDR3 has 14 residues. Germline V gene data show CDR1 as SGHNT and CDR2 as YYREEE (reference sequence). The CDR3 bases are TGTGCCAGCAGCTTGGCTAGGGAGATCGGGCGGCAGTTCTTC. It encodes CASSLAREIGRQFF.

This chain uses TRBV11-3 with TRBJ2-1; D remains unclear. Trimming removed 3 bases at V and 5 bases at J, with 5 bases between. CDR1 is SGHNT and CDR2 is YENEEA in the germline V gene. CDR3 length: 12 residues. CDR3 sequence: CASSFRDNEQFF. Here the CDR3 DNA reads TGTGCCAGCAGCTTCCGGGACAATGAGCAGTTCTTC.

This sequence joins TRBV6-1 and TRBJ2-2, with 8 bases fitting TRBD1. The V segment lost 7 bases and the J segment 7 bases; nucleotides outside the gene matches: 11. The CDR3 covers 15 residues. Germline V gene lookup returns CDR1 MNHNS and CDR2 SASEGT. The CDR3 protein is CASKVDQGAVGELFF. CDR3 in DNA: TGTGCCAGCAAGGTAGATCAGGGGGCCGTCGGGGAGCTGTTTTTT.